A selection of T cell receptor beta chains follows, all from one sample in a study of OX40 agonist ivuxolimab in advanced cancers. Produced via immunoSEQ multiplex PCR; TCRdb's table is partial and in-frame only. This table has some 86,000 clones, about 95% appearing once. This material consisted of CD4+ or CD8+ T cells sorted from blood, taken in a trial of the OX40 agonist ivuxolimab. The receptors originated from an adult with an advanced solid tumor such as melanoma, head and neck, liver or kidney cancer. Each CDR3 is given with its conserved first and last residue. Fields, in order: D gene, V gene, J gene, clone size, CDR3 DNA, CDR3 protein. A D gene is named only where the DNA matches it firmly. The size of a clone is reported for some rows only, either as once, few or many, or as a class for expanded clones.

NA	TRBV28	TRBJ2-3	NA	TGTGCCAGCAGTTTATTGCGGGAACGGGGTACGCAGTATTTT	CASSLLRERGTQYF
NA	TRBV6-5	TRBJ2-7	NA	TGTGCCAGCAGTTACTCTCAAGGAGGGGGCCTAAACGAGCAGTACTTC	CASSYSQGGGLNEQYF
NA	TRBV9	TRBJ2-7	NA	TGTGCCAGCAGCCCCCGGGACATCTCCTACGAGCAGTACTTC	CASSPRDISYEQYF
NA	TRBV7-9	TRBJ2-5	once	TGTGCCAGCAGCTTAAGGATGGGGGAAGAGACCCAGTACTTC	CASSLRMGEETQYF
TRBD2	TRBV27	TRBJ2-7	NA	TGTGCCAGCAGTTTAGTTTCTAGCGGGGGCTCCTACGAGCAGTACTTC	CASSLVSSGGSYEQYF
NA	TRBV5-6	TRBJ2-1	NA	TGTGCCAGCAGCCTAGAAGAAGGGGTTGGCCTCAGCTCCTACAATGAGCAGTTCTTC	CASSLEEGVGLSSYNEQFF
NA	TRBV7-3	TRBJ2-6	NA	TGTGCCAGCAGCGCCCTTTCTGGGGCCAACGTCCTGACTTTC	CASSALSGANVLTF
NA	TRBV15	TRBJ2-7	NA	TGTGCCACCAGCAGAGGGGGGGTGCTCTACGAGCAGTACTTC	CATSRGGVLYEQYF
TRBD1	TRBV14	TRBJ1-1	NA	TGTGCCAGCAGCCTCCGACAGGGCACTGAAGCTTTCTTT	CASSLRQGTEAFF
NA	TRBV13	TRBJ2-3	NA	TGTGCCAGCAGCTTACCAGAAAACACAGATACGCAGTATTTT	CASSLPENTDTQYF
TRBD1	TRBV6-6	TRBJ2-7	NA	TGTGCCAGCAGCTCAGGGGGAGCGTCCTACGAGCAGTACTTC	CASSSGGASYEQYF
TRBD1	TRBV28	TRBJ1-1	NA	TGTGCCAGCAGTCCTGGCTGGGGGGACAGTTTCTACACTGAAGCTTTCTTT	CASSPGWGDSFYTEAFF
NA	TRBV27	TRBJ1-1	NA	TGTGCCAGCAGTTTATCTTGGGACGGGAGGGAAGCTTTCTTT	CASSLSWDGREAFF
NA	TRBV6-5	TRBJ2-7	NA	TGTGCCACCGGGTCGTCCTACGAGCAGTACTTC	CATGSSYEQYF
TRBD1	TRBV6-4	TRBJ2-1	NA	TGTGCCAGCAGTGACCCGCGGACAGGGGGCAATGAGCAGTTCTTC	CASSDPRTGGNEQFF
NA	TRBV7-9	TRBJ2-3	NA	TGTGCCAGCAGCTTAAAGGTAGCGCCCGCGGATACGCAGTATTTT	CASSLKVAPADTQYF
NA	TRBV6-5	TRBJ2-5	NA	TGTGCCAGCAGTTACTCGGCCGGTTTTGAGACCCAGTACTTC	CASSYSAGFETQYF
NA	TRBV7-9	TRBJ1-2	NA	TGTGCCAGCAGTAATGGTATCAGGGAAATTAACTATGGCTACACCTTC	CASSNGIREINYGYTF
NA	TRBV13	TRBJ2-7	NA	TGTGCCAGCAGCCCCCGAAGGGCCTACGAGCAGTACTTC	CASSPRRAYEQYF
NA	TRBV7-9	TRBJ1-4	NA	TGTGCCAGCAGCTCATCCGGGGCGGGAAAACTGTTTTTT	CASSSSGAGKLFF
NA	TRBV28	TRBJ2-3	NA	TGTGCCAGCAGTTTGGGCACAGTGGATACGCAGTATTTT	CASSLGTVDTQYF
NA	TRBV6-6	TRBJ2-1	NA	TGTGCCAGCACTTCCTACAATGAGCAGTTCTTC	CASTSYNEQFF
NA	TRBV27	TRBJ1-3	NA	TGTGCCAGCGCTCTCAGAGGCTCTGGAAACACCATATATTTT	CASALRGSGNTIYF
NA	TRBV4-2	TRBJ1-2	NA	TGTGCAGTGGGGGACGGCTATGGCTACACCTTC	CAVGDGYGYTF
TRBD1	TRBV5-6	TRBJ2-3	NA	TGTGCCAGCAGCTTGGAAGGGACAGGGTATACAGATACGCAGTATTTT	CASSLEGTGYTDTQYF
TRBD2	TRBV4-3	TRBJ2-1	NA	TGCGCCAGCAGCCAGGGACTAGGCTACAATGAGCAGTTCTTC	CASSQGLGYNEQFF
TRBD2	TRBV15	TRBJ2-2	NA	TGTGCCACCAGCAGAGAGAGCGGGAGCCCCACCGGGGAGCTGTTTTTT	CATSRESGSPTGELFF
NA	TRBV7-6	TRBJ2-7	NA	TGTGCCAGCAGCTTAAGCGGCGGATCCTACGAGCAGTACTTC	CASSLSGGSYEQYF
NA	TRBV19	TRBJ2-7	NA	TGTGCCAGTAGTCCAGGGGACTCCTACGAGCAGTACTTC	CASSPGDSYEQYF
NA	TRBV2	TRBJ2-3	NA	TGTGCCAGCAGTCTTGGACGGACGGCGAGCACAGATACGCAGTATTTT	CASSLGRTASTDTQYF
NA	TRBV29-1	TRBJ2-4	NA	TGCAGCGTTGAGAACCGCAAAAACATTCAGTACTTC	CSVENRKNIQYF
TRBD1	TRBV15	TRBJ1-4	NA	TGTGCCACCAGCAGCGAGGGACAGCTTAATGAAAAACTGTTTTTT	CATSSEGQLNEKLFF
NA	TRBV27	TRBJ2-1	NA	TGTGCCAGCAGTCCGGACAGTCCCTACAATGAGCAGTTCTTC	CASSPDSPYNEQFF
NA	TRBV27	TRBJ2-7	NA	TGTGCCAGCAGTTCCCGCTTGGGAAGCTCCTACGAGCAGTACTTC	CASSSRLGSSYEQYF
NA	TRBV21-1	TRBJ2-3	NA	TGTGCCAGCAGCCGCCGGACGGGAACCTATACGCAGTATTTT	CASSRRTGTYTQYF
NA	TRBV5-1	TRBJ2-5	NA	TGCGCCAGCAGCTTGGAAGGGGATGAGACCCAGTACTTC	CASSLEGDETQYF